Listed here are 2 T cell receptor beta chains from one sample, sequenced in a study of blood T cells in healthy people across ages. It was with a sample-barcoded 5' primer and a J-beta primer mix that a second PCR of roughly 7 to 12 cycles was run. Via MiXCR, TCRdb re-called the 5' RACE reads, giving one row per CDR3 protein. Of 700,000 or so distinct CDR3 sequences detected, about 24% appear once; the ten largest clones hold 20% to 25%. Sequenced sample: blood. These receptors were taken from a man between 65 and 85 years old in good health.

Note on this clonotype: One junction end disagrees with the germline gene, perhaps due to a read error. This chain uses TRBV12-3 or TRBV12-4 with TRBJ1-5; D might be TRBD1 (5 bases). The CDR3 spans 14 residues. The CDR3: CAGRRGRSNQPQHF. In DNA, the CDR3 is TGTGCCGGCAGGAGGGGAAGGAGCAATCAGCCCCAGCATTTT.

Comments on this clonotype: A junction boundary mismatches the germline segment, possibly from a read error. The chain uses TRBV20-1 and TRBJ2-5; D possibly corresponds to TRBD1 (5 bases). This CDR3 has 11 amino acids. Per germline, CDR1 DFQATT and CDR2 SNEGSKA (reference sequence). The DNA for the CDR3 is TGCGGTGCTAGAGACAGAGAGACCCAGTACTTC. As protein: CGARDRETQYF.